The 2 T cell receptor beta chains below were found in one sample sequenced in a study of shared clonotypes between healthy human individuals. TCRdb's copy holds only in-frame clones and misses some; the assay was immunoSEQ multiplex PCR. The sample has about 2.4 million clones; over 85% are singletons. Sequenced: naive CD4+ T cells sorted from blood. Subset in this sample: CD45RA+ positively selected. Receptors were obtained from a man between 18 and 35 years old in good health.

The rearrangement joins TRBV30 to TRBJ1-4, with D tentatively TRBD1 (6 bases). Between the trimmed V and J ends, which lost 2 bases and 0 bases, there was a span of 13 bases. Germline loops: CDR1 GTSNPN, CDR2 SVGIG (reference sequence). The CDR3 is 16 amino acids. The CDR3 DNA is TGTGCCTGGAGTCTTGGACAGACTACAACTAATGAAAAACTGTTTTTT. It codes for CAWSLGQTTTNEKLFF. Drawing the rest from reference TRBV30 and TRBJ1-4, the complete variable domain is SQTIHQWPATLVQPVGSPLSLECTVEGTSNPNLYWYRQAAGRGLQLLFYSVGIGQISSEVPQNLSASRPQDRQFILSSKKLLLSDSGFYLCAWSLGQTTTNEKLFFGSGTQLSVL.

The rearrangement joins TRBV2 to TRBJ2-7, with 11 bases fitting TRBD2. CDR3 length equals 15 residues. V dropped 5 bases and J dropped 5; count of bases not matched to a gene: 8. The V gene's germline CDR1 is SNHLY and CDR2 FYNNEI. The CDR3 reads CASSRRLAGLDEQYF. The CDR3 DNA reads TGTGCCAGCAGTCGTCGACTAGCGGGACTCGACGAGCAGTACTTC. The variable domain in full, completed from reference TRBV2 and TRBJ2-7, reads EPEVTQTPSHQVTQMGQEVILRCVPISNHLYFYWYRQILGQKVEFLVSFYNNEISEKSEIFDDQFSVERPDGSNFTLKIRSTKLEDSAMYFCASSRRLAGLDEQYFGPGTRLTVT.